These 26 T cell receptor beta chains originate from one sample sequenced in a study of blood T cell repertoires in COVID-19. Using immunoSEQ multiplex PCR, the repertoire was profiled, and TCRdb retains in-frame clones only, with some absent. The table has 130,000 or so clones, 65% to 90% seen once. The sample was peripheral blood. These receptor sequences come from a woman aged 55-70 years with active or convalescent COVID-19.

This chain links TRBV23-1 with TRBJ2-7, with D possibly being TRBD1 (6 bases). TRBV23-1 is an ORF, with its function uncertain. The CDR3 consists of 14 residues. V was shortened by 8 bases and J by 2 bases, with 16 bases between the two germline ends. This CDR3 reads CASGRQGGPYEQYF. The CDR3 region has the DNA TGCGCCAGCGGAAGGCAAGGGGGACCCTACGAGCAGTACTTC.

This clone was seen only once. The chain combines TRBV1 with TRBJ2-3; no DNA check was done on the table's D call, TRBD2. TRBV1 is a pseudogene locus. The CDR3 has 19 amino acids. The DNA of the CDR3 is TGCACCAGCAGCCAAGATCTTGTTCGACTAGCGGGATGCGCAGATACGCAGTATTTT. This encodes CTSSQDLVRLAGCADTQYF.

This chain links TRBV5-6 with TRBJ1-1; D is ambiguous. The CDR3 has 16 amino acids. The germline V gene encodes CDR1 SGHDT and CDR2 YYEEEE. V was shortened by 2 bases and J by 0 bases, with 14 bases between the two germline ends. For the CDR3, the DNA is TGTGCCAGCAGCTTTGGTCCAGGCCGGATGAACACTGAAGCTTTCTTT. Its translation is CASSFGPGRMNTEAFF.

This clone occurred once. V gene TRBV30 combines with J gene TRBJ1-1; D remains unclear. CDR1 is GTSNPN, CDR2 SVGIG, per germline (reference sequence). The CDR3 runs 14 residues. Trimming shortened V by 5 bases and J by 4 bases, and 17 bases separated the two germline ends. The CDR3 sequence: CAWVKSTIGTEAFF. CDR3 DNA sequence: TGTGCCTGGGTCAAAAGCACTATAGGCACTGAAGCTTTCTTT.

The chain is built from TRBV14 and TRBJ2-1; perhaps TRBD2 as D (5 bases). The CDR3 is 15 residues long. Between the trimmed V and J ends, which lost 4 bases and 1 base, there was a span of 11 bases. Germline CDR1 reads SGHDN; CDR2 reads FVKESK. The CDR3 loop is CASSLGSQSYNEQFF. The CDR3 nucleotides read TGTGCCAGCAGCCTAGGGAGCCAATCCTACAATGAGCAGTTCTTC.

The chain links TRBV27 to TRBJ2-3, with D unresolved. Germline CDR1 reads MNHEY; CDR2 reads SMNVEV (reference sequence). This CDR3 is built from 13 residues. The ends were cut back, 1 base at V and 2 bases at J, with 4 bases in the middle. The CDR3 nucleotides read TGTGCCAGCAGTTTATTAAACACAGATACGCAGTATTTT. Amino acids: CASSLLNTDTQYF.

The gene calls are TRBV7-5 and TRBJ2-6; no DNA check was done on the table's D call, TRBD1. TRBV7-5 is recorded as a pseudogene. The CDR3 sequence is 14 residues long. CDR3 in amino acids: CVRIDSSGANVLTF. In nucleotides, the CDR3 is TGTGTCAGAATTGACAGCTCTGGGGCCAACGTCCTGACTTTC.

Here the CDR3 reads CASSDSSPLWCPTYNEQFF. In DNA form, the CDR3 reads TGTGCCAGCAGTGACTCGAGCCCTCTGTGGTGCCCCACCTACAATGAGCAGTTCTTC. The V and J genes are TRBV6-4 and TRBJ2-1; no firm D call. CDR3 size: 19 residues. Germline CDR1 reads MRHNA; CDR2 reads SNTAGT. Trimming cost V 0 bases and J 2 bases, with 20 bases left between them.

V and J are TRBV4-3 and TRBJ2-5; the match to TRBD1 covers 9 bases. The CDR3 totals 16 residues. CDR1 and CDR2 (germline): LGHNA, YSLEER. V lost 3 bases and J lost 2; bases outside the gene matches: 7. CDR3 coding DNA: TGCGCCAGCAGCCACTTGGGGACAGGGAAGCAAGAGACCCAGTACTTC. Protein product: CASSHLGTGKQETQYF.

Many counts were recorded for this clone. This chain joins TRBV7-8 and TRBJ2-5; 12 nucleotides match TRBD2. This CDR3 spans 19 amino acids. With V trimmed by 5 bases and J by 6 bases, 19 bases remained unmatched. Germline lookup yields CDR1 SGHVS and CDR2 FQNEAQ. CDR3 DNA sequence: TGTGCCAGCAGCCCTAATGAGTGGACTAGCGGGATTAGGGAGAAGACCCAGTACTTC. The encoded protein is CASSPNEWTSGIREKTQYF. The full variable domain, with the rest looked up from reference TRBV7-8 and TRBJ2-5, is GAGVSQSPRYKVAKRGQDVALRCDPISGHVSLFWYQQALGQGPEFLTYFQNEAQLDKSGLPSDRFFAERPEGSVSTLKIQRTQQEDSAVYLCASSPNEWTSGIREKTQYFGPGTRLLVL.

This chain joins TRBV27 and TRBJ1-4; 9 bases agree with TRBD1. The ends lost 5 bases at V and 13 bases at J; junction bases unmatched: 17. CDR1 and CDR2 from the germline V gene are MNHEY and SMNVEV (reference sequence). The CDR3 has 16 amino acids. CDR3 amino acids: CASSGALTGGNVRLFF. Here the CDR3 DNA reads TGTGCCAGCAGTGGGGCCTTGACAGGGGGGAATGTTCGACTGTTTTTT. Together with reference TRBV27 and TRBJ1-4, the CDR3 gives the full variable domain: EAQVTQNPRYLITVTGKKLTVTCSQNMNHEYMSWYRQDPGLGLRQIYYSMNVEVTDKGDVPEGYKVSRKEKRNFPLILESPSPNQTSLYFCASSGALTGGNVRLFFGSGTQLSVL.

The J gene is TRBJ1-5, the V gene TRBV27, with D possibly TRBD1 on 6 matching bases. Germline-derived CDR1 and CDR2 are MNHEY and SMNVEV (reference sequence). V was clipped by 6 bases and J by 6 bases, with 15 bases between them. This CDR3 contains 14 residues. The CDR3 nucleotides read TGTGCCAGCAGCCGGGCGGGAGGGGGTCAGCCCCAGCATTTT. This translates into CASSRAGGGQPQHF.

The chain employs TRBV7-9 and TRBJ1-1; TRBD1 aligns across 11 bases. The CDR3 totals 14 residues. The germline V gene has CDR1 SEHNR and CDR2 FQNEAQ (reference sequence). V dropped 5 bases and J dropped 5; count of bases not matched to a gene: 4. CDR3 in amino acids: CASSRTGGGTEAFF. In DNA, the CDR3 is TGTGCCAGCAGCCGGACAGGGGGCGGAACTGAAGCTTTCTTT.

The rearrangement uses TRBV2 and TRBJ2-3; TRBD1 matches 10 bases. The V and J ends lost 7 bases and 6 bases, in that order; junction bases with no gene match: 7. Per the germline V gene, CDR1 is SNHLY and CDR2 is FYNNEI. This CDR3 spans 14 amino acids. The CDR3 DNA reads TGTGCCAGCAACCGGGACAGGGGTGGTGATACGCAGTATTTT. Protein product: CASNRDRGGDTQYF.

The genes are TRBV19 and TRBJ1-2; 7 bases align to TRBD1. Trimming took 4 bases from V and 5 from J; bases not matched to a gene: 10. The germline CDR1 and CDR2 sequences are LNHDA and SQIVND (reference sequence). This CDR3 has 15 residues. CDR3 in DNA: TGTGCCAGTAGTACTTCAGGGGGGATAAATTATGGCTACACCTTC. Residues: CASSTSGGINYGYTF.

V gene TRBV28 combines with J gene TRBJ2-1, with 9 positions matching TRBD1. The germline V gene encodes CDR1 MDHEN and CDR2 SYDVKM. CDR3 length equals 16 residues. V lost 7 bases, J lost 1 base, and 8 bases stayed unmatched. The CDR3 DNA is TGTGCCAGCAAACAACCGGGACAGGGATCCTACAATGAGCAGTTCTTC. This translates into CASKQPGQGSYNEQFF.

The V and J genes are TRBV9 and TRBJ2-5; 8 bases align to TRBD1. Germline CDR1 reads SGDLS; CDR2 reads YYNGEE. Germline trimming cut 0 bases from V and 4 bases from J; bases unmatched to any gene: 5. The CDR3 is made up of 15 amino acids. The CDR3 is CASSVGGTGGETQYF. The DNA for the CDR3 is TGTGCCAGCAGCGTAGGAGGGACAGGCGGAGAGACCCAGTACTTC. The complete variable domain, with remaining parts taken from reference TRBV9 and TRBJ2-5, reads DSGVTQTPKHLITATGQRVTLRCSPRSGDLSVYWYQQSLDQGLQFLIQYYNGEERAKGNILERFSAQQFPDLHSELNLSSLELGDSALYFCASSVGGTGGETQYFGPGTRLLVL.

The rearrangement links TRBV4-1 to TRBJ1-2, with TRBD1 matching over 7 bases. Unmatched junction bases numbered 20, after V lost 4 bases and J lost 6 bases. The CDR3 length is 18 residues. Germline lookup yields CDR1 MGHRA and CDR2 YSYEKL. The CDR3 nucleotides are TGCGCCAGCAGCCCGTTGGCGGGACAGTATACTTGGGGAGATGGCTACACCTTC. It is translated as CASSPLAGQYTWGDGYTF.

The chain carries TRBV7-7 and TRBJ2-5, with TRBD1 matching over 9 bases. There are 16 residues in the CDR3. CDR1 is SSHAT and CDR2 is FNYEAQ in the germline V gene (reference sequence). The junction had 8 bases not matched to a gene; V was cut back by 1 base and J by 5 bases. CDR3 in DNA: TGTGCCAGCAGCTTAGTGGCGGGACAGGGACGGGAGACCCAGTACTTC. It encodes CASSLVAGQGRETQYF.

This rearrangement joins TRBV28 to TRBJ1-5; possibly TRBD1 for D (5 bases). V lost 3 bases, J lost 6 bases, and 15 bases lay in between. Germline CDR1 is MDHEN and CDR2 is SYDVKM. The CDR3 has 15 residues. CDR3 loop: CASSFGGGAGQPQHF. In nucleotides, the CDR3 is TGTGCCAGCAGTTTCGGGGGAGGGGCGGGTCAGCCCCAGCATTTT. Filled out from reference TRBV28 and TRBJ1-5, the complete variable domain reads DVKVTQSSRYLVKRTGEKVFLECVQDMDHENMFWYRQDPGLGLRLIYFSYDVKMKEKGDIPEGYSVSREKKERFSLILESASTNQTSMYLCASSFGGGAGQPQHFGDGTRLSIL.

The chain carries TRBV18 and TRBJ2-6; 8 bases match TRBD1. The CDR3 loop spans 20 amino acids. The ends lost 3 bases at V and 0 bases at J; junction bases unmatched: 13. In germline, CDR1 is KGHSH, CDR2 LQKENI. CDR3 nucleotides: TGTGCCAGCTCACCGTTTGGACAGGGCGGGGTAAGCTCTGGGGCCAACGTCCTGACTTTC. This translates into CASSPFGQGGVSSGANVLTF.

The CDR3: CATSDSTSLQGAEAFF. The CDR3 DNA reads as TGTGCCACCAGTGATTCTACATCACTGCAGGGGGCTGAAGCTTTCTTT. The chain joins TRBV24-1 to TRBJ1-1, with 7 bases identical to TRBD1. The germline gives CDR1 KGHDR, CDR2 SFDVKD. Germline trimming cut 2 bases from V and 6 bases from J; bases unmatched to any gene: 11. The CDR3 covers 16 residues.

J is TRBJ2-1 and V is TRBV4-1; 9 bases match TRBD2. Trimming removed 0 bases from V and 10 bases from J; junction bases left unmatched: 10. The CDR3 is 16 residues long. Germline CDR1 is MGHRA and CDR2 is YSYEKL. CDR3 coding DNA: TGCGCCAGCAGCCAAGATTTGAGCGGGAGGCTCAGAGAGCAGTTCTTC. Protein: CASSQDLSGRLREQFF.

V gene TRBV19 combines with J gene TRBJ2-3, with a weak D call TRBD1 (5 bases). The CDR3 is 14 residues long. The V and J ends lost 3 bases and 3 bases respectively, with 10 bases between them. The germline V gene encodes CDR1 LNHDA and CDR2 SQIVND (reference sequence). CDR3 loop: CASSIGRETDTQYF. CDR3 DNA: TGTGCCAGTAGTATCGGCAGGGAAACAGATACGCAGTATTTT.

The chain is built from TRBV4-1 and TRBJ1-1; 8 nucleotides line up with TRBD1. Germline assignment: CDR1 MGHRA and CDR2 YSYEKL. V was pared by 3 bases and J by 0 bases, with 3 bases of the junction left unmatched. The CDR3 has 15 residues. CDR3 residues: CASSHRDRLNTEAFF. Here the CDR3 DNA reads TGCGCCAGCAGCCACCGGGACAGGTTGAACACTGAAGCTTTCTTT.

The genes are TRBV7-2 and TRBJ2-7; the match to TRBD2 covers 11 bases. This CDR3 comprises 14 residues. V lost 6 bases and J lost 3; bases outside the gene matches: 4. Germline V CDR1 and CDR2: SGHTA, FQGNSA. CDR3 sequence: CASSGTSGLYEQYF. CDR3 nucleotides: TGTGCCAGCAGTGGGACTAGCGGACTCTACGAGCAGTACTTC.